The 19 T cell receptor beta chains below come from one sample, sequenced in a study of T cell clusters in autoimmune cytopenias (dated by TCRdb to between 2018 and 2021). TRB amplification used approximately 230 ng of peripheral blood genomic DNA, roughly 41,000 genome equivalents, per sample. Sequencer: Illumina MiSeq. TRB rearrangements were amplified by multiplex PCR following a touch-down protocol, with the TRB-A and TRB-B primer pools mixed in one tube. The reads were reprocessed in TCRdb, with one entry per CDR3 protein sequence and no accompanying DNA. The sample has fewer than 3,000 distinct CDR3 sequences on record. Jointly, the top ten make up around 6.7% of the sample. A further study also used this sample, focusing on T cell repertoires in aging, cancer and after chemotherapy.

The source material was peripheral blood. The receptors stem from a human donor in good health.

V gene TRBV7-3 combines with J gene TRBJ1-5. Germline V gene sequence: CDR1 SGHTA, CDR2 FQGTGA. This CDR3 has 15 amino acids. CDR3 loop: CASSLFAGSNQPQHF.

The chain links TRBV20-1 to TRBJ2-5. CDR1 and CDR2 (germline): DFQATT, SNEGSKA (reference sequence). The CDR3 contains 16 residues. The CDR3 sequence: CSASGPAFGRGETQYF.

The chain links TRBV5-5 to TRBJ2-5; TCRdb lists TRBD2, though no DNA is available to test this call. Germline loops: CDR1 SGHKS, CDR2 YYEKEE (reference sequence). The CDR3 loop spans 14 amino acids. CDR3 protein: CASSLAGGTGTQYF. Full variable domain (missing parts from reference TRBV5-5 and TRBJ2-5): DAGVTQSPTHLIKTRGQQVTLRCSPISGHKSVSWYQQVLGQGPQFIFQYYEKEERGRGNFPDRFSARQFPNYSSELNVNALLLGDSALYLCASSLAGGTGTQYFGPGTRLLVL.

The chain combines TRBV20-1 with TRBJ1-2. CDR3 length: 16 amino acids. Germline-derived CDR1 and CDR2 are DFQATT and SNEGSKA (reference sequence). CDR3 region: CSARPPITGPLKGYTF.

This clonotype registers medium-sized (0.01 to 0.1%) by frequency. The chain carries TRBV20-1 and TRBJ2-7; the TCRdb D gene call, TRBD2, has no DNA to confirm it. This CDR3 has 13 residues. The V gene's germline CDR1 is DFQATT and CDR2 SNEGSKA (reference sequence). CDR3 region: CSAVRGLSYEQYF.

This chain uses TRBV7-2 with TRBJ2-7. CDR3 size: 12 residues. The germline V gene has CDR1 SGHTA and CDR2 FQGNSA. CDR3 sequence: CASSLDPYEQYF. The entire variable domain, with the rest obtained from reference TRBV7-2 and TRBJ2-7, is as follows: GAGVSQSPSNKVTEKGKDVELRCDPISGHTALYWYRQSLGQGLEFLIYFQGNSAPDKSGLPSDRFSAERTGGSVSTLTIQRTQQEDSAVYLCASSLDPYEQYFGPGTRLTVT.

Frequency places this clonotype as medium-sized. V is TRBV20-1 and J is TRBJ2-1; without DNA, the TCRdb call of TRBD1 cannot be checked. Germline V CDR1 and CDR2: DFQATT, SNEGSKA (reference sequence). This CDR3 contains 15 residues. The CDR3 here is CSAPQVGGARNEQFF.

This clonotype shows up as medium-sized by frequency. The chain uses TRBV12-3 or TRBV12-4 and TRBJ1-6. The CDR3 is 14 residues long. The CDR3 loop reads CASSAQAINSPLHF.

Its frequency marks this clonotype as medium-sized (0.01 to 0.1%). This sequence joins TRBV5-1 and TRBJ2-3; the TRBD1 assignment by TCRdb is unverifiable without DNA. The CDR3 length is 15 residues. Germline CDR1 SGHRS, CDR2 YFSETQ. CDR3 residues: CASSLGTGRTDTQYF. Combining the CDR3 with reference TRBV5-1 and TRBJ2-3 gives the whole variable domain KAGVTQTPRYLIKTRGQQVTLSCSPISGHRSVSWYQQTPGQGLQFLFEYFSETQRNKGNFPGRFSGRQFSNSRSEMNVSTLELGDSALYLCASSLGTGRTDTQYFGPGTRLTVL.

This clonotype counts as medium-sized by frequency. V and J are TRBV28 and TRBJ1-2; there is no DNA to check the TCRdb D call of TRBD1. The CDR3 extends over 14 amino acids. Germline CDR1 and CDR2: MDHEN and SYDVKM. The CDR3 region is CASRGLGVNYGYTF.

The rearrangement links TRBV12-3 or TRBV12-4 to TRBJ2-4; the TCRdb call, TRBD1, lacks DNA for checking. This CDR3 is built from 15 residues. CDR3 sequence reads: CASSFLEQGKNIQYF.

Frequency places this clonotype as large. This rearrangement joins TRBV6-5 to TRBJ1-6; checking the TCRdb D call of TRBD1 is not possible without DNA. The germline gives CDR1 MNHEY, CDR2 SVGAGI. The CDR3 spans 15 residues. The CDR3 sequence: CASSYSRTGDSPLHF.

The rearrangement joins TRBV20-1 to TRBJ1-6; with no DNA, the TCRdb D assignment of TRBD1 cannot be verified. Germline lookup yields CDR1 DFQATT and CDR2 SNEGSKA (reference sequence). The CDR3 sequence is 12 residues long. CDR3 sequence: CSGGGLSSPLHF.

This clonotype is called large based on its frequency. The chain uses TRBV29-1 and TRBJ2-7; TCRdb designates TRBD1, a call that cannot be tested without DNA. Per germline, CDR1 SQVTM and CDR2 ANQGSEA. CDR3 length: 13 residues. CDR3 in amino acids: CSAQGGYPLEQYF.

Frequency places this clonotype as medium-sized. This chain joins TRBV18 and TRBJ1-5; TCRdb's D gene call, TRBD1, goes unchecked for lack of DNA. CDR1 and CDR2 (germline): KGHSH, LQKENI. The CDR3 has 18 residues. Here the CDR3 reads CASSPGHGKGGSNQPQHF. Full variable domain (outside the CDR3, taken from reference TRBV18 and TRBJ1-5): NAGVMQNPRHLVRRRGQEARLRCSPMKGHSHVYWYRQLPEEGLKFMVYLQKENIIDESGMPKERFSAEFPKEGPSILRIQQVVRGDSAAYFCASSPGHGKGGSNQPQHFGDGTRLSIL.

CDR3 region: CASSRQGVNYGYTF. The chain carries TRBV14 and TRBJ1-2; the D gene TCRdb calls, TRBD1, cannot be checked with no DNA. The germline V gene has CDR1 SGHDN and CDR2 FVKESK. The CDR3 sequence is 14 residues long.

This clonotype is medium-sized by frequency. This sequence joins TRBV6-6 and TRBJ1-5; TCRdb selects TRBD1, and the lack of DNA leaves this call unchecked. CDR3 size: 17 residues. Germline V CDR1 and CDR2: MNHNY, SVGAGI (reference sequence). CDR3 in amino acids: CASSYSNRANLNQPQHF.

This clonotype is identified as medium-sized from frequency. The V call is TRBV5-1, the J call TRBJ2-1; checking the TCRdb D call of TRBD1 is not possible without DNA. The CDR3 contains 14 residues. CDR1 is SGHRS, CDR2 YFSETQ, per germline. CDR3 sequence reads: CASSLGQIYNEQFF.

The rearrangement joins TRBV7-2 to TRBJ1-4; TCRdb outputs TRBD1, but without DNA this stays unchecked. CDR3 length: 12 residues. Germline CDR1 reads SGHTA; CDR2 reads FQGNSA. The CDR3 reads CASGAPGEKLFF.